The T cell receptor (beta chain) under discussion was sequenced for a study of T-cell reconstitution after alpha-beta-depleted transplantation in children. Germline V gene lookup returns CDR1 SGHDT and CDR2 YYEEEE. The CDR3 consists of 12 residues. V was pared by 4 bases and J by 1 base, with 3 bases between. The TCRbeta library incorporated unique molecular identifiers. TCRdb re-derived calls from the PCR reads in MiXCR, one entry per CDR3 protein. In the table there are some 350,000 distinct CDR3 sequences, 10% of which are singletons. In its sample, this clonotype was seen many times. The receptor's source is a human donor who donated a stem cell graft to a child with acute lymphoblastic leukemia. V gene TRBV5-6 combines with J gene TRBJ1-5; D is uncertain. This sample comprised PBMCs from the stem cell graft donor, obtained from the stem cell graft. Here the CDR3 DNA reads TGTGCCAGCAGCGTGAGCAATCAGCCCCAGCATTTT. As protein: CASSVSNQPQHF.